This T cell receptor beta chain comes out of a study of blood T cell repertoires in COVID-19. Original processing methods: Researchers report that nucleated cell counts were estimated from reference gene primer amplification. Sequencing was performed with immunoSEQ multiplex PCR; in TCRdb, only in-frame clones are kept and a portion is missing. V and J calls plus clone size are reproduced from that table; the DNA served to infer D and trimming. The sample has some 45,000 clones, 86% seen once. The CDR3 consists of 15 residues. The germline V and J ends were trimmed by 7 bases and 2 bases, with 17 bases remaining between them. The V gene's germline CDR1 is SNHLY and CDR2 FYNNEI. This clone was counted only a few times.

This sequence originates from a man in his 70s with acute or convalescent COVID-19. The chain couples TRBV2 to TRBJ1-1, with TRBD1 as a possible D gene (5 bases). What was sequenced was peripheral blood. The CDR3 protein is CASMGRGGLNTEAFF. CDR3 nucleotides: TGTGCCAGCATGGGACGGGGGGGACTTAACACTGAAGCTTTCTTT.